The 5 T cell receptor beta chains reported below all come from one sample, sequenced in a study of blood T cells in healthy people across ages. For the second PCR, which ran for roughly 6 to 11 cycles, a sample-barcoded 5' primer and a J-beta primer mix were used. Each CDR3 protein gets one entry after TCRdb re-called the 5' RACE reads with MiXCR. The sample has 800,000 to 950,000 distinct CDR3 sequences, around 48% seen once. Sequencing was performed on blood. These receptors came from a man aged 25 to 40 in good health.

This clonotype has a handful of counts. The chain has TRBV6-2 or TRBV6-3 and TRBJ2-6; TRBD1 aligns across 7 bases. The junction had 15 bases not matched to a gene; V was cut back by 5 bases and J by 8 bases. CDR3 length equals 17 residues. Looked up from germline, CDR1 is MNHEY and CDR2 is SVGEGT. The CDR3 DNA sequence: TGTGCCAGCAGTCCGACGCCGACAGGGCCTACAACCAACGTCCTGACTTTC. Translated: CASSPTPTGPTTNVLTF.

For this clonotype: A much larger clone differs from this one at a single base, so this may be a read error. V is TRBV6-1 and J is TRBJ2-1; D is possibly TRBD1 (6 bases). This CDR3 comprises 16 residues. Germline CDR1 MNHNS, CDR2 SASEGT. The CDR3 sequence: CASSVSGAPPYDEQFF. The DNA of the CDR3 is TGTGCCAGCAGTGTATCAGGGGCACCCCCCTACGATGAGCAGTTCTTC.

This clonotype showed up just a few times. The CDR3 nucleotides read TGCAGTGCTAGGGGGACTCCGTTGGATGAGCAGTTCTTC. Amino acid sequence: CSARGTPLDEQFF. The J gene is TRBJ2-1, the V gene TRBV20-1; tentative D call: TRBD2 (6 bases). The CDR3 extends over 13 amino acids. V lost 3 bases to trimming and J lost 8 bases, with 14 bases between them. The germline V gene encodes CDR1 DFQATT and CDR2 SNEGSKA (reference sequence).

V usage is TRBV3-1 and J usage is TRBJ2-5, with TRBD2 matching over 7 bases. This CDR3 region has 15 residues. The germline V gene encodes CDR1 LGHDT and CDR2 YNNKEL (reference sequence). Losses at the gene ends were 4 bases for V and 0 bases for J; bases not matched to a gene: 5. CDR3 DNA: TGTGCCAGCAGCCCCGTCACTAGCGACCAAGAGACCCAGTACTTC. It is translated as CASSPVTSDQETQYF.

This clonotype was detected only a few times. The chain combines TRBV20-1 with TRBJ2-7, with 7 bases that match TRBD1. Looked up from germline, CDR1 is DFQATT and CDR2 is SNEGSKA (reference sequence). The ends lost 0 bases at V and 6 bases at J; junction bases unmatched: 8. The CDR3 totals 14 residues. This chain's CDR3 is CSARDQKTGREQYF. The CDR3 DNA reads as TGCAGTGCTAGAGATCAGAAGACAGGGCGCGAGCAGTACTTC.